Detailed here is one T cell receptor beta chain. Germline and junction disagree at one end, which may indicate a read error. This CDR3 comprises 14 residues. Looked up from germline, CDR1 is SEHNR and CDR2 is FQNEAQ (reference sequence). This sample was taken from a study of shared clonotypes between healthy human individuals. Several immunoSEQ 96-well plates shared each subset's DNA, each plate a replicate. Libraries were prepared by immunoSEQ multiplex PCR; TCRdb keeps only in-frame clonotypes and omits some of them. There are approximately 2.5 million clones in the sample; roughly nine tenths occur only once, and 0.11% to 0.15% lies in the top ten.

The chain is built from TRBV7-9 and TRBJ1-6, with 7 nucleotides matching TRBD1. Sequencing was performed on naive CD4+ T cells sorted from blood. The subset: CD45RA+ positively selected. The clonotype comes from a young man in good health. The DNA of the CDR3 is TGTGCCAGCAGCCTGGAGGGGGCCTATTCATCCCTCCACTTT. Residues: CASSLEGAYSSLHF.